Listed below are T cell receptor beta chains from one sample, sequenced in a study of CD8 T cells in Susac syndrome. One entry per CDR3 protein, called by TCRdb with MiXCR from the immunoSEQ multiplex PCR reads. The sample yields some 250,000 distinct CDR3 sequences, about 95% seen once. Sample: CD4+ T cells from PBMCs. The receptors come from a human donor with Susac syndrome. The CDR3 runs from the conserved cysteine through the conserved F or W. A D gene is named only where the DNA matches it firmly.

J gene,CDR3 length,V gene,D gene,CDR3 protein,CDR3 DNA
TRBJ2-1,13,TRBV12-3/TRBV12-4,.,CASTSQVGNEQFF,TGTGCCAGCACCTCTCAGGTTGGCAATGAGCAGTTCTTC
TRBJ2-1,15,TRBV11-2,.,CASSLNVGRGNEQFF,TGTGCCAGCAGCTTAAATGTGGGGCGGGGCAATGAGCAGTTCTTC
TRBJ1-3,15,TRBV3-1,.,CASSPWEGSGNTIYF,TGTGCCAGCAGCCCCTGGGAAGGGTCTGGAAACACCATATATTTT
TRBJ1-1,14,TRBV20-1,.,CSAPDTSMNTEAFF,TGCAGTGCCCCGGACACCTCCATGAACACTGAAGCTTTCTTT
TRBJ2-7,13,TRBV29-1,TRBD2,CSVSSGRTYEQYF,TGCAGCGTTTCCAGCGGGAGGACCTACGAGCAGTACTTC
TRBJ2-7,14,TRBV9,.,CASSGRDWTYEQYF,TGTGCCAGCAGCGGCCGGGATTGGACCTACGAGCAGTACTTC
TRBJ1-1,14,TRBV7-2,.,CASSPQGSGTEAFF,TGTGCCAGCAGTCCCCAGGGGTCGGGCACTGAAGCTTTCTTT
TRBJ1-5,13,TRBV6-6,.,CASAWGVEQPQHF,TGTGCCAGCGCCTGGGGCGTAGAGCAGCCCCAGCATTTT
TRBJ1-1,13,TRBV29-1,TRBD1,CSVGRGYYTEAFF,TGCAGCGTTGGCAGGGGGTATTACACTGAAGCTTTCTTT
TRBJ2-7,15,TRBV15,.,CATSPGGQFPYEQYF,TGTGCCACCAGCCCCGGGGGACAGTTCCCCTACGAGCAGTACTTC
TRBJ2-3,16,TRBV2,TRBD2,CASSESGRAFPDTQYF,TGTGCCAGCAGTGAGAGCGGGAGAGCTTTCCCAGATACGCAGTATTTT
TRBJ1-4,14,TRBV29-1,.,CSTRDAATNEKLFF,TGCAGCACGAGGGACGCCGCAACTAATGAAAAACTGTTTTTT
TRBJ2-7,15,TRBV11-2,.,CASSHRTTFAYEQYF,TGTGCCAGCAGCCACCGGACTACCTTCGCCTACGAGCAGTACTTC